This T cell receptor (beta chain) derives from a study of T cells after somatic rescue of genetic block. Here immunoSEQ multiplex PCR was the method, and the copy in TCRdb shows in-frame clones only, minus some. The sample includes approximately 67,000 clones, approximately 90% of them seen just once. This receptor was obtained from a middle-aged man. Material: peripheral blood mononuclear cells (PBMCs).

The CDR3: CASSSEGGTTEAFF. The CDR3 DNA sequence: TGTGCCAGCAGCTCGGAGGGGGGGACCACTGAAGCTTTCTTT. The chain couples TRBV5-6 to TRBJ1-1, with a weak D call TRBD1 (6 bases). Trimming shortened V by 3 bases and J by 4 bases, and 13 bases separated the two germline ends. This CDR3 comprises 14 residues. Looked up from germline, CDR1 is SGHDT and CDR2 is YYEEEE. Filled out from reference TRBV5-6 and TRBJ1-1, the complete variable domain reads DAGVTQSPTHLIKTRGQQVTLRCSPKSGHDTVSWYQQALGQGPQFIFQYYEEEERQRGNFPDRFSGHQFPNYSSELNVNALLLGDSALYLCASSSEGGTTEAFFGQGTRLTVV.